This T cell receptor (beta chain) was sequenced in a study of blood T cell repertoires in COVID-19. Study details: Sites in the United States, Italy and Spain provided acute and convalescent COVID-19 samples. From T cells, B-cell-depleted T cells, or PBMCs came the material, which was cDNA or gDNA.

Trimming took 5 bases from V and 7 from J; bases not matched to a gene: 7. The CDR3 has 13 residues. Germline V gene data show CDR1 as MNHEY and CDR2 as SMNVEV (reference sequence). Sequencing used immunoSEQ multiplex PCR; TCRdb keeps in-frame clones, though not all of them. The repertoire holds 390,000 or so clones, with 75% to 90% as singletons. The genes are TRBV27 and TRBJ1-1; 7 bases fit TRBD1. The source material was peripheral blood. The source is a woman aged 25 to 39 with active or convalescent COVID-19. The CDR3 loop reads CASSITYRGEAFF. The DNA of the CDR3 is TGTGCCAGCAGTATCACTTACAGGGGTGAAGCTTTCTTT.